Listed below are T cell receptor beta chains from one sample, sequenced in a study of identical twins. In TCRdb, the 5' RACE reads were re-called with MiXCR into one record per CDR3 protein. The sample records around 450,000 distinct CDR3 sequences, approximately 14% being singletons. The sample was also linked to a second study, of yellow fever vaccine responses in identical twins.

Sequenced material: CD4+ T cells sorted from blood. The receptors shown here come from a woman between 18 and 29 years old in good health. Each CDR3 is given with its conserved first and last residue. Fields, in order: J gene, V gene, clone size, D gene, CDR3 protein, CDR3 DNA. A D gene is named only where the DNA matches it firmly. Only part of the rows carry a size: once, few, many, or a class if the clone is expanded.

j_gene: TRBJ1-5; v_gene: TRBV20-1; abundance: .; d_gene: .; CDR3aa: CSASPGAPYSNQPQHF; CDR3nt: TGCAGTGCTAGCCCCGGGGCACCTTATAGCAATCAGCCCCAGCATTTT
j_gene: TRBJ2-5; v_gene: TRBV20-1; abundance: many; d_gene: TRBD2; CDR3aa: CSARTGGARETQYF; CDR3nt: TGCAGTGCTAGGACCGGGGGGGCGAGAGAGACCCAGTACTTC
j_gene: TRBJ2-6; v_gene: TRBV10-3; abundance: .; d_gene: TRBD1; CDR3aa: CAISWSRDRGLGANVLTF; CDR3nt: TGTGCCATCAGCTGGTCCCGGGACAGGGGGCTTGGGGCCAACGTCCTGACTTTC
j_gene: TRBJ2-7; v_gene: TRBV19; abundance: .; d_gene: TRBD1; CDR3aa: CASSITGGAGEQYF; CDR3nt: TGTGCCAGTAGTATCACAGGGGGCGCGGGCGAGCAGTACTTC
j_gene: TRBJ2-2; v_gene: TRBV19; abundance: .; d_gene: .; CDR3aa: CASRSYRATAGELFF; CDR3nt: TGTGCCAGTAGGTCCTACAGGGCAACAGCCGGGGAGCTGTTTTTT
j_gene: TRBJ2-3; v_gene: TRBV6-5; abundance: .; d_gene: .; CDR3aa: CASSYNLKRQEHTDTQYF; CDR3nt: TGTGCCAGCAGTTACAACTTAAAGAGGCAGGAACACACAGATACGCAGTATTTT
j_gene: TRBJ2-7; v_gene: TRBV29-1; abundance: few; d_gene: .; CDR3aa: CSVEEGGGGEQYF; CDR3nt: TGCAGCGTTGAAGAAGGAGGGGGTGGCGAGCAGTACTTC
j_gene: TRBJ2-3; v_gene: TRBV4-3; abundance: .; d_gene: TRBD2; CDR3aa: CASSQDGTSARQYF; CDR3nt: TGCGCCAGCAGCCAAGATGGGACTAGCGCCCGGCAGTATTTT
j_gene: TRBJ2-4; v_gene: TRBV28; abundance: .; d_gene: TRBD1; CDR3aa: CASTFEVGQRNIQYF; CDR3nt: TGTGCCAGCACCTTTGAGGTGGGACAGAGAAACATTCAGTACTTC
j_gene: TRBJ2-3; v_gene: TRBV28; abundance: .; d_gene: TRBD2; CDR3aa: CASSLWTSGLSSTDTQYF; CDR3nt: TGTGCCAGCAGTTTATGGACTAGCGGCCTCTCTAGCACAGATACGCAGTATTTT
j_gene: TRBJ1-6; v_gene: TRBV27; abundance: .; d_gene: TRBD1; CDR3aa: CASSLSGQDNSPLHF; CDR3nt: TGTGCCAGCAGTTTATCGGGACAGGATAATTCACCCCTCCACTTT
j_gene: TRBJ2-2; v_gene: TRBV7-2; abundance: few; d_gene: TRBD1; CDR3aa: CASSSGQSTGELFF; CDR3nt: TGTGCCAGCAGCTCGGGACAGTCCACCGGGGAGCTGTTTTTT
j_gene: TRBJ2-3; v_gene: TRBV24-1; abundance: .; d_gene: .; CDR3aa: CATSDWGLTKDTDTQYF; CDR3nt: TGTGCCACCAGTGACTGGGGACTCACGAAAGACACAGATACGCAGTATTTT
j_gene: TRBJ2-5; v_gene: TRBV7-2; abundance: few; d_gene: TRBD1; CDR3aa: CASSSRQGWETQYF; CDR3nt: TGTGCCAGCAGCTCCCGACAGGGGTGGGAGACCCAGTACTTC
j_gene: TRBJ2-7; v_gene: TRBV6-5; abundance: many; d_gene: TRBD2; CDR3aa: CASSYLALAGDTYEQYF; CDR3nt: TGTGCCAGCAGTTACTTAGCCCTAGCGGGGGACACCTACGAGCAGTACTTC
j_gene: TRBJ2-1; v_gene: TRBV30; abundance: .; d_gene: TRBD1; CDR3aa: CAWGQGSNEQFF; CDR3nt: TGTGCCTGGGGACAGGGGTCCAATGAGCAGTTCTTC
j_gene: TRBJ2-2; v_gene: TRBV20-1; abundance: few; d_gene: .; CDR3aa: CSAFWTNTGELFF; CDR3nt: TGCAGTGCGTTCTGGACCAACACCGGGGAGCTGTTTTTT
j_gene: TRBJ2-3; v_gene: TRBV5-6; abundance: few; d_gene: .; CDR3aa: CASSWRLDTQYF; CDR3nt: TGTGCCAGCAGCTGGAGGTTGGATACGCAGTATTTT
j_gene: TRBJ2-7; v_gene: TRBV5-1; abundance: .; d_gene: .; CDR3aa: CASSLYFGSYEQYF; CDR3nt: TGCGCCAGCAGCTTGTATTTCGGCTCCTACGAGCAGTACTTC
j_gene: TRBJ2-7; v_gene: TRBV20-1; abundance: few; d_gene: TRBD1; CDR3aa: CSAKAGTGRIYEQYF; CDR3nt: TGCAGTGCAAAGGCCGGGACAGGAAGAATATACGAGCAGTACTTC
j_gene: TRBJ2-5; v_gene: TRBV7-2; abundance: .; d_gene: .; CDR3aa: CASSLDSAADQETQYF; CDR3nt: TGTGCCAGCAGCTTAGATTCTGCGGCAGATCAAGAGACCCAGTACTTC
j_gene: TRBJ1-6; v_gene: TRBV12-3/TRBV12-4; abundance: few; d_gene: .; CDR3aa: CASRAQISPLHF; CDR3nt: TGTGCCAGCAGGGCCCAAATCTCACCCCTCCACTTT
j_gene: TRBJ2-7; v_gene: TRBV10-3; abundance: few; d_gene: .; CDR3aa: CAISDGPPQGPEDF; CDR3nt: TGTGCCATCAGTGACGGCCCGCCACAGGGACCTGAGGACTTC
j_gene: TRBJ2-1; v_gene: TRBV11-2; abundance: once; d_gene: .; CDR3aa: CASSPIRGGTFSYNEQFF; CDR3nt: TGTGCCAGCAGCCCTATTCGAGGAGGGACTTTCTCCTACAATGAGCAGTTCTTC
j_gene: TRBJ2-5; v_gene: TRBV11-2; abundance: few; d_gene: TRBD2; CDR3aa: CASQVAGPLQETQYF; CDR3nt: TGTGCCAGCCAGGTAGCGGGGCCCCTCCAAGAGACCCAGTACTTC
j_gene: TRBJ2-7; v_gene: TRBV20-1; abundance: few; d_gene: .; CDR3aa: CSATLLTTSYEQYF; CDR3nt: TGCAGTGCTACCCTCCTAACGACCTCCTACGAGCAGTACTTC
j_gene: TRBJ1-1; v_gene: TRBV20-1; abundance: few; d_gene: .; CDR3aa: CSAARGGNTEAFF; CDR3nt: TGCAGTGCGGCCAGGGGTGGGAACACTGAAGCTTTCTTT
j_gene: TRBJ2-7; v_gene: TRBV6-5; abundance: few; d_gene: .; CDR3aa: CASSYSSVGAAYPSYEQYF; CDR3nt: TGTGCCAGCAGTTACTCGAGCGTGGGAGCGGCATACCCATCCTACGAGCAGTACTTC